This T cell receptor (beta chain) was documented in a study of blood T cell repertoires in COVID-19. In the original analysis: Amplifying reference gene primers gave estimates of nucleated cell counts. TCRdb keeps only in-frame clones here, not all; method: immunoSEQ multiplex PCR. V and J calls and clone size are those listed in that table; D and trimming were worked out from the DNA. The data contain about 310,000 clones, around nine tenths of them singletons. Comment on this clone: One end of the junction fails to match germline, which may point to a read error.

The clonotype was recovered from a man aged 65 to 79 with acute or convalescent COVID-19. Input material: peripheral blood.

CDR3 loop: CASSEGYRDQETQYF. CDR3 nucleotide sequence: TGTGCCAGCAGCGAAGGGTACAGGGACCAAGAGACCCAGTACTTC. The genes are TRBV6-1 and TRBJ2-5; weak D call: TRBD1 (6 bases). The CDR3 extends over 15 amino acids. Germline V lookup: CDR1 MNHNS, CDR2 SASEGT.